A selection of T cell receptor beta chains follows, all from one sample in a study of early T cells in non-severe SARS-CoV-2 infection. TCRdb re-derived calls from the 5' RACE reads in MiXCR, one entry per CDR3 protein. This sample yields around 50,000 distinct CDR3 sequences, of which 9.5% to 15% are seen a single time; roughly 3.4% belongs to the top ten. Material: whole blood. The receptor source for this set is an adult who was a healthcare worker with PCR-confirmed SARS-CoV-2 infection or an uninfected control (not recorded which). CDR3s include the opening cysteine and the closing phenylalanine or tryptophan. Fields, in order: clone size, V gene, J gene, D gene, CDR3 DNA, CDR3 protein. D genes are given only for firm matches. The listing skips clone size in some rows; elsewhere it reads once, few, many or a size class.

NA,TRBV27,TRBJ2-1,TRBD2,TGTGCCAGCAGTTTAGGAAGGCGGGAGACCAACAATGAGCAGTTCTTC,CASSLGRRETNNEQFF
NA,TRBV7-2,TRBJ2-7,TRBD2,TGTGCCAGCAGCTTCGAGGGAGGGTCCTACGAGCAGTACTTC,CASSFEGGSYEQYF
NA,TRBV2,TRBJ2-1,TRBD2,TGTGCCAGCAGTCTAACGGGACTAGCATTAGGCGAGCAGTTCTTC,CASSLTGLALGEQFF
NA,TRBV12-2,TRBJ2-1,NA,TGTGCAAGTCGCGTGAAGCCGGGCAGGGGGCCAGGCCCTTTTCTGTACAATGAGCAGTTCTTC,CASRVKPGRGPGPFLYNEQFF
NA,TRBV5-8,TRBJ2-3,NA,TGTGCCAGCAGCTTGGGTCGGCAGGGAAGAGCAGATACGCAGTATTTT,CASSLGRQGRADTQYF
NA,TRBV13,TRBJ2-3,TRBD1,TGTGCCAGCAGCTCCCCCCAGGACAGGTCCCCGGATACGCAGTATTTT,CASSSPQDRSPDTQYF
NA,TRBV29-1,TRBJ2-3,NA,TGCAGCGTTGAAGATGACCAGGGAAACACAGATACGCAGTATTTT,CSVEDDQGNTDTQYF
NA,TRBV7-9,TRBJ2-1,NA,TGTGCCAGCAGCTTAACGGGAGCGGGTTACAATGAGCAGTTCTTC,CASSLTGAGYNEQFF
few,TRBV20-1,TRBJ2-1,TRBD2,TGCAGTGCTAGAGACGGGAGGGGGTCCTACAATGAGCAGTTCTTC,CSARDGRGSYNEQFF
few,TRBV6-6,TRBJ1-2,NA,TGTGCCTCCCATGAGGGCTATGGCTACACCTTC,CASHEGYGYTF
few,TRBV12-3/TRBV12-4,TRBJ2-3,NA,TGTGCCAGCACTGCCGGAGCGGGCACAGATACGCAGTATTTT,CASTAGAGTDTQYF
many,TRBV4-2,TRBJ2-1,NA,TGTGCCAGCAGCCAAGCGGCTAGCGACCAGTACAATGAGCAGTTCTTC,CASSQAASDQYNEQFF
NA,TRBV5-1,TRBJ2-3,NA,TGCGCCAGCAGCCCGACTGGCCCCAGCTCGGATACGCAGTATTTT,CASSPTGPSSDTQYF
many,TRBV29-1,TRBJ2-1,NA,TGCAGCGTTGAAGGCCCCGCAAGAGATGAGCAGTTCTTC,CSVEGPARDEQFF
NA,TRBV19,TRBJ2-3,NA,TGTGCCAGTAGGACTCCTGATCGGGGCGGGGCGCAGTATTTT,CASRTPDRGGAQYF
many,TRBV29-1,TRBJ2-5,TRBD2,TGCAGCGTGCTGGGCGGGAGGGTCCAAGAGACCCAGTACTTC,CSVLGGRVQETQYF
many,TRBV12-3/TRBV12-4,TRBJ1-3,NA,TGTGCCAGCAGGAGGGGCTCTGGAAACACCATATATTTT,CASRRGSGNTIYF
many,TRBV29-1,TRBJ2-3,NA,TGCAGCGTCGACAGAGGGGCCGGCACAGATACGCAGTATTTT,CSVDRGAGTDTQYF
many,TRBV29-1,TRBJ2-2,NA,TGCAGCGCGGAAGGACGTTTGAACACCGGGGAGCTGTTTTTT,CSAEGRLNTGELFF
many,TRBV18,TRBJ2-7,TRBD2,TGTGCCAGCTCACCATCCCGGGGGGGGAGCCAACCCTACGAGCAGTACTTC,CASSPSRGGSQPYEQYF
many,TRBV10-2,TRBJ2-2,NA,TGCGCCAGCAGGGAGGGGGCGAGGACCGGGGAGCTGTTTTTT,CASREGARTGELFF
NA,TRBV28,TRBJ1-2,NA,TGTGCCAGCAGTTTACGGGGGTGGGACTATGGCTACACCTTC,CASSLRGWDYGYTF
NA,TRBV7-2,TRBJ2-3,TRBD1,TGTGCCAGCAGCTTAGGGTACGGAGGACAGGGACAAGATACGCAGTATTTT,CASSLGYGGQGQDTQYF
NA,TRBV9,TRBJ2-3,NA,TGTGCCAGCAGCGTTAGCGAAACAGATACGCAGTATTTT,CASSVSETDTQYF
medium-sized,TRBV11-2,TRBJ2-7,NA,TGTGCCAGCAGCTTAGTGGGAATATCCACCTTC,CASSLVGISTF
few,TRBV28,TRBJ1-1,NA,TGTGCCAGCAGTTCAAAAACTGAAGCTTTCTTT,CASSSKTEAFF
few,TRBV25-1,TRBJ2-2,TRBD1,TGTGCCAGCAGTAAAGAGACAGGGGTCGGGGAGCTGTTTTTT,CASSKETGVGELFF
NA,TRBV7-9,TRBJ2-3,NA,TGTGCCAGCAGCTTACATAGCGGTGGAGATACGCAGTATTTT,CASSLHSGGDTQYF
many,TRBV24-1,TRBJ2-4,TRBD1,TGTGCCACCAGTGATTTCGGGACAGGAGGAAAAAACATTCAGTACTTC,CATSDFGTGGKNIQYF
NA,TRBV20-1,TRBJ2-7,TRBD1,TGCAGTGCTCGGACCGGGACAGGGGTCTACGAGCAGTACTTC,CSARTGTGVYEQYF